The 14 T cell receptor beta chains given below trace back to one sample, sequenced in a study of Ad26.COV2.S vaccination and SARS-CoV-2 variants (dated by TCRdb to the early 2020s). According to the study, the label for this sample's treatment or condition signals: around 19 received Ad26.COV2.S at low or high dose, single or two shots; about 5 received placebo; per-sample allocation not given. Repertoires of vaccine and placebo recipients were sequenced from samples collected on day 63 after the first injection. The library was generated by the immunoSEQ multiplex PCR assay. Entries here come from immuneACCESS through TCRdb and include only in-frame sequences with V and J called. Some clones fail to appear in such tables; in the studies checked, an unresolved V gene covers under half of the shortfall, and the cause of the remainder is unknown. The sample table records 350,000 to 400,000 clones; 89% of these occur just once. The ten biggest clones cover 1.5% to 2% of the sample.

This specimen consisted of peripheral blood, obtained in a trial of Ad26.COV2.S vaccine versus placebo. The source of these receptors is a person aged 18 to 59 who received the Ad26.COV2.S COVID-19 vaccine or a placebo.

The genes are TRBV24-1 and TRBJ2-1; 9 bases agree with TRBD1. The V and J ends lost 3 bases and 3 bases, in that order; junction bases with no gene match: 11. Looked up from germline, CDR1 is KGHDR and CDR2 is SFDVKD. The CDR3 is 18 residues long. CDR3 in amino acids: CATSDPWTGEGGYNEQFF. DNA of the CDR3: TGTGCCACCAGTGATCCCTGGACAGGGGAGGGTGGCTACAATGAGCAGTTCTTC.

V usage is TRBV29-1 and J usage is TRBJ1-4; D might be TRBD1 (5 bases). Germline V gives CDR1 SQVTM, CDR2 ANQGSEA. V shed 4 bases and J shed 10 bases, with 16 bases lying between them. CDR3 size: 13 residues. In DNA, the CDR3 is TGCAGCGTTGGGTCGGTTGGGGACGGAAAACTGTTTTTT. Its protein product is CSVGSVGDGKLFF.

This clone occurred many times. For the CDR3, the DNA is TGTGCCAGTAGTATTACTAGCGGGACCGGGGAGCTGTTTTTT. Protein product: CASSITSGTGELFF. The V and J genes are TRBV19 and TRBJ2-2, with 9 positions matching TRBD2. Germline V gene lookup returns CDR1 LNHDA and CDR2 SQIVND (reference sequence). V dropped 3 bases and J dropped 5; count of bases not matched to a gene: 1. CDR3 length: 14 residues.

The V call is TRBV4-1, the J call TRBJ1-2; D may be TRBD1 (5 bases). The ends were cut back, 0 bases at V and 0 bases at J, with 8 bases in the middle. CDR3 length: 15 residues. Germline V gives CDR1 MGHRA, CDR2 YSYEKL. The DNA of the CDR3 is TGCGCCAGCAGCCAAGATCTGGGGGCTAACTATGGCTACACCTTC. Protein product: CASSQDLGANYGYTF.

This clone was found once. The DNA of the CDR3 is TGTGCCAGCAGTGATCAGGCAGGGGGCTCTGGCTACACCTTC. Translated: CASSDQAGGSGYTF. The V gene is TRBV2, the J gene TRBJ1-2, with TRBD1 matching over 8 bases. Germline CDR1 reads SNHLY; CDR2 reads FYNNEI. The V and J ends lost 3 bases and 7 bases, in that order; junction bases with no gene match: 7. The CDR3 is made up of 14 amino acids. The full variable domain, completed using reference TRBV2 and TRBJ1-2, is EPEVTQTPSHQVTQMGQEVILRCVPISNHLYFYWYRQILGQKVEFLVSFYNNEISEKSEIFDDQFSVERPDGSNFTLKIRSTKLEDSAMYFCASSDQAGGSGYTFGSGTRLTVV.

The CDR3 region is CASSQDFGGGGTDTQYF. The CDR3 DNA reads TGTGCCAGCAGCCAAGATTTTGGCGGGGGGGGAACAGATACGCAGTATTTT. The chain couples TRBV4-2 to TRBJ2-3; 9 nucleotides agree with TRBD2. Germline V gene data show CDR1 as LGHNA and CDR2 as YNFKEQ. The CDR3 has 17 amino acids. Losses at the gene ends were 0 bases for V and 3 bases for J; bases not matched to a gene: 7.

The chain has TRBV11-2 and TRBJ1-3; weak D call: TRBD1 (5 bases). The ends were cut back, 5 bases at V and 1 base at J, with 15 bases in the middle. The length of the CDR3 is 16 residues. From germline, CDR1 is SGHAT and CDR2 FQNNGV. For the CDR3, the DNA is TGTGCCAGCAGCACCATCCAGGGACCATCTGGAAACACCATATATTTT. It translates to CASSTIQGPSGNTIYF.

The CDR3 here is CASITLQGRHTEAFF. CDR3 sequence (DNA): TGTGCCAGCATCACCTTACAGGGGCGCCACACTGAAGCTTTCTTT. The gene calls are TRBV27 and TRBJ1-1; 7 bases match TRBD1. Per the germline V gene, CDR1 is MNHEY and CDR2 is SMNVEV (reference sequence). V dropped 7 bases and J dropped 3; count of bases not matched to a gene: 11. CDR3 length equals 15 residues.

The V gene is TRBV5-1, the J gene TRBJ1-4; the match to TRBD1 covers 9 bases. The CDR3 contains 15 residues. The junction had 9 bases not matched to a gene; V was cut back by 4 bases and J by 8 bases. CDR1 is SGHRS and CDR2 is YFSETQ in the germline V gene. Written as DNA, the CDR3 is TGCGCCAGCAGCGCTTCCGGGACAGGGAGGGAAAAACTGTTTTTT. Amino acid sequence: CASSASGTGREKLFF.

The chain recombines TRBV6-5 with TRBJ2-2, with a tentative D call TRBD2 (6 bases). Trimming stripped 8 bases from V and 0 bases from J, with 10 bases between. This CDR3 has 14 amino acids. CDR1 and CDR2 from the germline V gene are MNHEY and SVGAGI. Here the CDR3 reads CASEGGTNTGELFF. Written as DNA, the CDR3 is TGTGCCAGCGAGGGCGGGACGAACACCGGGGAGCTGTTTTTT.

The chain employs TRBV19 and TRBJ1-3; no definite D call. Between the trimmed V and J ends, which lost 7 bases and 0 bases, there was a span of 7 bases. The CDR3 has 13 residues. CDR1 is LNHDA, CDR2 SQIVND, per germline (reference sequence). In nucleotides, the CDR3 is TGTGCCAGTACCAGAAACTCTGGAAACACCATATATTTT. Translation gives CASTRNSGNTIYF.

The chain combines TRBV28 with TRBJ2-7; no clear D. Germline-derived CDR1 and CDR2 are MDHEN and SYDVKM. The V gene lost 5 bases and the J gene lost 9 bases, with 23 bases spanning the gap. The CDR3 totals 15 residues. The CDR3 nucleotides are TGTGCCAGCAGTCTCTACGCAGAGACCGCCAACTGGCAGTACTTC. Its translation: CASSLYAETANWQYF.

The chain couples TRBV4-1 to TRBJ2-3; 7 bases line up with TRBD2. This CDR3 comprises 17 residues. CDR1 and CDR2 (germline): MGHRA, YSYEKL. V shed 0 bases, J shed 0 bases, and the junction held 6 bases outside the gene matches. The chain's CDR3 is CASSQDQSGTSTDTQYF. In DNA form, the CDR3 reads TGCGCCAGCAGCCAAGATCAGAGCGGGACTAGCACAGATACGCAGTATTTT.

The chain is built from TRBV2 and TRBJ1-1; 8 bases line up with TRBD1. V lost 5 bases, J lost 5 bases, and 4 bases stayed unmatched. CDR3 length: 13 residues. Germline V gives CDR1 SNHLY, CDR2 FYNNEI. The CDR3 loop is CASSPTGVTEAFF. The CDR3 DNA sequence: TGTGCCAGCAGTCCGACAGGGGTGACTGAAGCTTTCTTT.